Listed below are T cell receptor beta chains from one sample, sequenced in a study of radiation and T cells in renal cell carcinoma. Clones were sequenced by immunoSEQ multiplex PCR, and TCRdb holds only the in-frame ones, with some missing. This table has tens of thousands of clones, roughly 72% appearing once. The sequencing here drew on blood, taken from a patient whose treatment included radiotherapy and nephrectomy. Receptors originate from a man aged 55 to 70 with renal cell carcinoma. The CDR3 runs from the conserved cysteine through the conserved F or W. D genes are given only for firm matches. Only some rows state a clone size, as once, few, many or a class for expanded clones.

TRBV14	.	TRBJ2-1	.	CASSPLGFNDEQFF	TGTGCCAGCAGCCCCTTAGGGTTTAACGATGAGCAGTTCTTC
TRBV15	once	TRBJ1-2	.	CATSREEGNYGYTF	TGTGCCACCAGCAGAGAGGAGGGGAACTATGGCTACACCTTC
TRBV11-3	.	TRBJ2-4	.	CASSLGGDAKNIQYF	TGTGCCAGCAGCTTGGGCGGGGATGCCAAAAACATTCAGTACTTC
TRBV7-2	.	TRBJ2-7	.	CASSPRTASYEQYF	TGTGCCAGCAGCCCGCGGACAGCCTCCTACGAGCAGTACTTC
TRBV7-8	.	TRBJ2-3	.	CASSSPSLGTDTQYF	TGTGCCAGCAGCTCCCCCAGTCTGGGCACAGATACGCAGTATTTT
TRBV5-1	.	TRBJ2-1	.	CASSLFSASGNEQFF	TGCGCCAGCAGTTTGTTCTCTGCCTCTGGCAATGAGCAGTTCTTC
TRBV5-5	.	TRBJ2-5	.	CASSLGNGETQYF	TGTGCCAGCAGCTTGGGGAACGGAGAGACCCAGTACTTC
TRBV6-4	.	TRBJ2-3	.	CASSESGGATDTQYF	TGTGCCAGCAGTGAAAGTGGGGGTGCCACAGATACGCAGTATTTT
TRBV9	.	TRBJ1-5	.	CASSKGVGVSQPQHF	TGTGCCAGCAGCAAGGGGGTAGGGGTGAGTCAGCCCCAGCATTTT
TRBV6-1	.	TRBJ1-2	.	CATLLTGVSYGYTF	TGTGCCACCCTACTTACGGGGGTCAGCTATGGCTACACCTTC
TRBV7-2	.	TRBJ2-1	.	CASRNPGGIWFF	TGTGCCAGCAGGAACCCAGGGGGGATTTGGTTCTTC
TRBV21-1	.	TRBJ2-1	.	CASSSPWILAGSYNEQFF	TGTGCCAGCAGCAGCCCGTGGATCTTAGCGGGCTCCTACAATGAGCAGTTCTTC
TRBV4-3	.	TRBJ1-2	TRBD1	CASSQQTGNGYTF	TGCGCCAGCAGCCAGCAGACAGGGAATGGCTACACCTTC
TRBV4-1	.	TRBJ2-3	TRBD2	CASSQIRAGGVTDTQYF	TGCGCCAGCAGCCAGATTCGGGCTGGGGGGGTCACAGATACGCAGTATTTT
TRBV18	.	TRBJ2-2	.	CASSPQTGELFF	TGTGCCAGCTCACCGCAGACCGGGGAGCTGTTTTTT
TRBV11-3	few	TRBJ2-6	TRBD2	CASSPPSSGITSGANVLTF	TGTGCCAGCAGCCCCCCCTCTAGCGGGATCACCTCTGGGGCCAACGTCCTGACTTTC
TRBV5-1	.	TRBJ2-2	.	CASSGGLRNTGELFF	TGCGCCAGCAGCGGGGGACTCCGGAACACCGGGGAGCTGTTTTTT
TRBV11-3	.	TRBJ2-2	TRBD2	CASSPGLVASGGELFF	TGTGCCAGCAGCCCAGGACTAGTTGCCTCAGGGGGGGAGCTGTTTTTT
TRBV1	.	TRBJ1-5	.	CTSSQSRRGWGGNQPQHF	TGCACCAGCAGCCAATCCCGCAGGGGCTGGGGGGGCAATCAGCCCCAGCATTTT
TRBV11-3	.	TRBJ1-1	.	CASSLDRFTEAFF	TGTGCCAGCAGCCTAGACAGGTTCACTGAAGCTTTCTTT
TRBV25-1	many	TRBJ1-2	TRBD1	CASSEPQGDYGYTF	TGTGCCAGCAGTGAACCACAGGGGGACTATGGCTACACCTTC
TRBV7-9	once	TRBJ2-7	.	CASGEGLEQYF	TGTGCCAGCGGTGAAGGCCTCGAGCAGTACTTC
TRBV27	few	TRBJ1-5	TRBD1	CASSPLTGGLGRPQHF	TGTGCCAGCAGTCCCCTGACAGGGGGCCTCGGTCGGCCCCAGCATTTT
TRBV25-1	once	TRBJ2-5	TRBD1	CASSEYQGALETQYF	TGTGCCAGCAGTGAATACCAGGGGGCGCTTGAGACCCAGTACTTC
TRBV7-9	.	TRBJ1-4	TRBD1	CASSSGTGREKLFF	TGTGCCAGCAGCTCCGGGACAGGGAGGGAAAAACTGTTTTTT
TRBV27	.	TRBJ1-5	TRBD1	CASSQQGGGQPQHF	TGTGCCAGCAGTCAACAGGGGGGGGGTCAGCCCCAGCATTTT
TRBV5-1	.	TRBJ2-5	.	CASSPWDIQETQYF	TGCGCCAGCAGCCCCTGGGACATTCAAGAGACCCAGTACTTC
TRBV7-6	few	TRBJ1-4	.	CASSTAGITNEKLFF	TGTGCCAGCAGCACCGCAGGAATCACTAATGAAAAACTGTTTTTT
TRBV7-9	.	TRBJ2-1	.	CASSFVGADEQFF	TGTGCCAGCAGCTTCGTGGGGGCGGATGAGCAGTTCTTC
TRBV5-1	.	TRBJ2-3	TRBD2	CASSDPGLAGTDTQYF	TGCGCCAGCAGCGACCCGGGACTAGCGGGGACAGATACGCAGTATTTT
TRBV5-1	.	TRBJ1-4	.	CASRVANEKLFF	TGCGCCAGCAGGGTTGCCAATGAAAAACTGTTTTTT
TRBV4-3	.	TRBJ2-1	.	CASSRQGPASSYNEQFF	TGCGCCAGCAGTCGTCAGGGGCCTGCCAGCTCCTACAATGAGCAGTTCTTC
TRBV9	.	TRBJ2-2	.	CASSVAAGRDGELFF	TGTGCCAGCAGCGTAGCTGCCGGCCGCGACGGGGAGCTGTTTTTT
TRBV5-6	.	TRBJ1-2	.	CASSPGEESGGYTF	TGTGCCAGCAGCCCGGGGGAGGAGTCGGGCGGCTACACCTTC
TRBV15	.	TRBJ2-3	TRBD2	CATSSSGRTDTQYF	TGTGCCACCAGCAGTAGCGGGAGAACAGATACGCAGTATTTT
TRBV15	.	TRBJ2-3	TRBD2	CATSLTSGGLTDTQYF	TGTGCCACCAGCTTGACTAGCGGGGGCCTCACAGATACGCAGTATTTT
TRBV10-3	.	TRBJ1-2	.	CAISSDLGRGYTF	TGTGCCATCAGTAGTGATTTAGGACGTGGCTACACCTTC
TRBV2	.	TRBJ2-3	.	CASSSDIAGTDTQYF	TGTGCCAGCAGTTCGGACATAGCTGGCACAGATACGCAGTATTTT
TRBV6-6	once	TRBJ1-4	.	CASSSRFQGNEKLFF	TGTGCCAGCAGTTCCAGATTTCAGGGGAATGAAAAACTGTTTTTT
TRBV15	once	TRBJ2-3	.	CATSRTPRGGSTDTQYF	TGTGCCACCAGCAGAACCCCGAGGGGGGGAAGCACAGATACGCAGTATTTT
TRBV4-3	.	TRBJ1-2	TRBD1	CASSQEQGGGYTF	TGCGCCAGCAGCCAAGAACAGGGGGGCGGCTACACCTTC
TRBV9	.	TRBJ2-2	.	CASSVTPAGGELFF	TGTGCCAGCAGCGTTACCCCCGCGGGCGGGGAGCTGTTTTTT
TRBV2	.	TRBJ2-5	.	CASIYILADQETQYF	TGTGCCAGCATCTATATACTAGCAGATCAAGAGACCCAGTACTTC
TRBV11-2	.	TRBJ2-3	.	CASSFTGILGTDTQYF	TGTGCCAGCAGCTTCACAGGGATCCTGGGGACAGATACGCAGTATTTT
TRBV7-2	.	TRBJ1-5	.	CASSLEQGLQPQHF	TGTGCCAGCAGCTTAGAACAGGGTCTTCAGCCCCAGCATTTT
TRBV5-1	.	TRBJ1-4	.	CASSLGTAEKLFF	TGCGCCAGCAGCTTGGGGACAGCTGAAAAACTGTTTTTT
TRBV5-1	.	TRBJ2-5	.	CASSSKGSTSGETQYF	TGCGCCAGCAGCTCCAAAGGGTCGACTAGTGGGGAGACCCAGTACTTC
TRBV2	.	TRBJ2-5	.	CASTENWGGETQYF	TGTGCCAGCACCGAAAACTGGGGTGGGGAGACCCAGTACTTC
TRBV19	.	TRBJ1-1	TRBD1	CASSPGQGILEAFF	TGTGCCAGTAGTCCGGGACAGGGCATACTTGAAGCTTTCTTT
TRBV5-5	.	TRBJ1-1	.	CASSLGSGLMNTEAFF	TGTGCCAGCAGCTTGGGGTCTGGCCTCATGAACACTGAAGCTTTCTTT
TRBV18	.	TRBJ2-1	.	CASSPGWTENEQFF	TGTGCCAGCTCACCAGGATGGACAGAGAATGAGCAGTTCTTC
TRBV6-5	.	TRBJ2-3	.	CASSDRWTTDTQYF	TGTGCCTCATCCGACCGCTGGACGACAGATACGCAGTATTTT
TRBV25-1	.	TRBJ2-1	TRBD2	CASSLAGGSHDEQFF	TGTGCCAGCAGTCTAGCGGGGGGCTCTCATGATGAGCAGTTCTTC
TRBV11-3	.	TRBJ2-1	.	CASSINEQFF	TGTGCCAGCAGCATTAATGAGCAGTTCTTC